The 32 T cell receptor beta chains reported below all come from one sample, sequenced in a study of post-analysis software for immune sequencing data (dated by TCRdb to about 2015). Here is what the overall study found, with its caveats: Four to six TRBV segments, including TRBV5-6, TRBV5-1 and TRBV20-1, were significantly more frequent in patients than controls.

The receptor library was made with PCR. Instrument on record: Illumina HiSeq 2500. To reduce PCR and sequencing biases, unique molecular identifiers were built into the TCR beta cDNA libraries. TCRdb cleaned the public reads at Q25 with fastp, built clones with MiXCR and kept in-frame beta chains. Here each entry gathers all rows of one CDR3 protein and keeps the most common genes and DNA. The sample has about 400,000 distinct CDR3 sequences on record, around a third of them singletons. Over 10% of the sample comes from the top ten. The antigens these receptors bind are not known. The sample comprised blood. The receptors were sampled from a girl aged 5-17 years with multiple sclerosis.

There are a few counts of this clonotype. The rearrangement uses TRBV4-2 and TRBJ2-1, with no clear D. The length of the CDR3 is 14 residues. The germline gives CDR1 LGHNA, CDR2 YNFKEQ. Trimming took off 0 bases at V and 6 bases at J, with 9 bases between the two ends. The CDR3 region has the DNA TGTGCCAGCAGCCAAGATCCCAGGCCCAATGAGCAGTTCTTC. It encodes CASSQDPRPNEQFF.

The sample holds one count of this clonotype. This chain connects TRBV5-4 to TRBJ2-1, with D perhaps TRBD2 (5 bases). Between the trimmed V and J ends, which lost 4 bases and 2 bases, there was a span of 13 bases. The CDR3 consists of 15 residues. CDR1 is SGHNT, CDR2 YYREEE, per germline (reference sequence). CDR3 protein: CASSNRGFTYNEQFF. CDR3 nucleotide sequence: TGTGCCAGCAGCAACCGGGGTTTCACCTACAATGAGCAGTTCTTC.

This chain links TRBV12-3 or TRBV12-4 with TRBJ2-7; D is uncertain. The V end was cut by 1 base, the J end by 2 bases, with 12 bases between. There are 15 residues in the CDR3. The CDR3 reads CASSLGRRTTYEQYF. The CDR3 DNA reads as TGTGCCAGCAGTTTAGGGCGGCGCACCACCTACGAGCAGTACTTC.

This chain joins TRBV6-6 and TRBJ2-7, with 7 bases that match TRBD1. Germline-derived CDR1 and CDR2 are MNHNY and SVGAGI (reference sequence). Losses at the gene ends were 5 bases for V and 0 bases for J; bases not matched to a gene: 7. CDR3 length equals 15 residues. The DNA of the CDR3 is TGTGCCAGCAGTACTTCCTCAGGGGGCTCCTACGAGCAGTACTTC. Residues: CASSTSSGGSYEQYF.

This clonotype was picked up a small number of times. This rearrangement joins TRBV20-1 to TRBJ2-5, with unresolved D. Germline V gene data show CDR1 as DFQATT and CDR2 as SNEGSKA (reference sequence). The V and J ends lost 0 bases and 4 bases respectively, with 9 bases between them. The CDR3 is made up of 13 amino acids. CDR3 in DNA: TGCAGTGCTAGAGAGGCTCTAACAGAGACCCAGTACTTC. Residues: CSAREALTETQYF.

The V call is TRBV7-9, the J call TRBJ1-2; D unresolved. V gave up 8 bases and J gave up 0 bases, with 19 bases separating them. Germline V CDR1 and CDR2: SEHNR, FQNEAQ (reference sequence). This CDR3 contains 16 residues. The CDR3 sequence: CASQETEGIPNYGYTF. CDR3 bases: TGTGCCAGCCAAGAAACGGAGGGAATTCCTAACTATGGCTACACCTTC.

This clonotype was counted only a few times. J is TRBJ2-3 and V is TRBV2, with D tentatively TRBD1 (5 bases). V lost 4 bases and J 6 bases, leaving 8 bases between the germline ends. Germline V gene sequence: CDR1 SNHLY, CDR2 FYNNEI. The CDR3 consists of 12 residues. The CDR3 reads CASSVKGDTQYF. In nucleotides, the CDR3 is TGTGCCAGCAGTGTTAAGGGGGATACGCAGTATTTT.

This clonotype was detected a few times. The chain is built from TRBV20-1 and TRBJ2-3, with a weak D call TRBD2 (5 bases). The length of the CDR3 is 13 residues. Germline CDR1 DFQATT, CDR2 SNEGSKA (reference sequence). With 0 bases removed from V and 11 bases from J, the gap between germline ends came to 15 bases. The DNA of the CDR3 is TGCAGTGCTAGAGATGAGCGGCCTTTAGGGCAGTATTTT. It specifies CSARDERPLGQYF.

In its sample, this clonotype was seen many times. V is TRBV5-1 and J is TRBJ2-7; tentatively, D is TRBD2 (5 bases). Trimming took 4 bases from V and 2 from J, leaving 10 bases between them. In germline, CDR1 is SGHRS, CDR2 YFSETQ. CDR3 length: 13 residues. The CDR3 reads CASSLEGTYEQYF. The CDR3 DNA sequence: TGCGCCAGCAGCCTAGAGGGCACCTACGAGCAGTACTTC.

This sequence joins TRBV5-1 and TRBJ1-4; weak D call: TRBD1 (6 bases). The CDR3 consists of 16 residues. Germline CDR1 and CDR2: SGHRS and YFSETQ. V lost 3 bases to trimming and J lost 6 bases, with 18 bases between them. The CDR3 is CASSSPRGAGDEKLFF. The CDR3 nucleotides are TGCGCCAGCAGCTCCCCCCGGGGGGCGGGCGATGAAAAACTGTTTTTT.

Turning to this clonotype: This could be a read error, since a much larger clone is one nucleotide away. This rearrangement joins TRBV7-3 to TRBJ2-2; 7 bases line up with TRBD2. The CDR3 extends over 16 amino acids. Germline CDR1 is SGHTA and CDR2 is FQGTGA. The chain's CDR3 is CAGSSLVGGYTGELFF. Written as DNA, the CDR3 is TGTGCCGGCAGCTCTCTTGTGGGGGGGTACACCGGGGAGCTGTTTTTT.

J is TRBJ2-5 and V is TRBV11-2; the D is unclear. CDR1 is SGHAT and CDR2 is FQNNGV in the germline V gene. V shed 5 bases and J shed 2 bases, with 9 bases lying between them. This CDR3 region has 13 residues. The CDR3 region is CASSLRLQETQYF. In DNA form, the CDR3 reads TGTGCCAGCAGCCTTAGGCTTCAAGAGACCCAGTACTTC.

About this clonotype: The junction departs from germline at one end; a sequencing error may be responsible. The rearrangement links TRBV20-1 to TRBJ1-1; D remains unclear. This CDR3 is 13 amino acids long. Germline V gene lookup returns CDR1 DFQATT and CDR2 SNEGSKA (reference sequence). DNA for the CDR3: TGCAGTGCCCAAGGTGACATGAACACTGAGGCTTTCTTT. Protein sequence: CSAQGDMNTEAFF.

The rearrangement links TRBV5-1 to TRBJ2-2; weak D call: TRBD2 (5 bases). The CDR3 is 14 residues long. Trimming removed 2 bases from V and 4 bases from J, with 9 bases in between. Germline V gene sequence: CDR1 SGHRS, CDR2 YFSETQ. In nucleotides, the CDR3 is TGCGCCAGCAGCTTTGGGAGCGGCACCGGGGAGCTGTTTTTT. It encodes CASSFGSGTGELFF.

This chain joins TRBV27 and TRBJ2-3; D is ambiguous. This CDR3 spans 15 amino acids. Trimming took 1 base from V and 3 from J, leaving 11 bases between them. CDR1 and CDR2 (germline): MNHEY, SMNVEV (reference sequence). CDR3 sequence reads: CASSLYPETTDTQYF. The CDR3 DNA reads TGTGCCAGCAGTTTATATCCGGAAACTACAGATACGCAGTATTTT.

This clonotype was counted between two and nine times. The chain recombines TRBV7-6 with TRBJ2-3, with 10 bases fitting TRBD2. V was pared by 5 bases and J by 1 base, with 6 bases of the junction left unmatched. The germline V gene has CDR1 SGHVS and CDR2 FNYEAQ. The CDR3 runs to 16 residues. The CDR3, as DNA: TGTGCCAGCAGCCGCTCTAGCGGGGGTCGCACAGATACGCAGTATTTT. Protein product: CASSRSSGGRTDTQYF.

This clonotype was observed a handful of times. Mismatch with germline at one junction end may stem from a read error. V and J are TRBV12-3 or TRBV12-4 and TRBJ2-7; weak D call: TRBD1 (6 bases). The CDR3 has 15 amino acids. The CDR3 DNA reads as TGTGCCAGTAGTTATAGAGGGACAACCCGAGGGTTGCAGTACTTC. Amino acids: CASSYRGTTRGLQYF.

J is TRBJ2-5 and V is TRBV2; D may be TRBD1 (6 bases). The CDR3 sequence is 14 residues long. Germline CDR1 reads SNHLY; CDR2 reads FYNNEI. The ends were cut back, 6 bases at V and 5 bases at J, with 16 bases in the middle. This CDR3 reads CASRDSQGRETQYF. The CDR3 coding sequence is TGTGCCAGCAGGGATTCACAGGGAAGGGAGACCCAGTACTTC.

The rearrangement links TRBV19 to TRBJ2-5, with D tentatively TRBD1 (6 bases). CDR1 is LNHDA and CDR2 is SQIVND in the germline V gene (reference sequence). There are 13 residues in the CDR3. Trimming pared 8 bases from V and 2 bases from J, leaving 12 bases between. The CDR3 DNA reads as TGTGCCAGTGCCCTAGGGGGTCAAGAGACCCAGTACTTC. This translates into CASALGGQETQYF.

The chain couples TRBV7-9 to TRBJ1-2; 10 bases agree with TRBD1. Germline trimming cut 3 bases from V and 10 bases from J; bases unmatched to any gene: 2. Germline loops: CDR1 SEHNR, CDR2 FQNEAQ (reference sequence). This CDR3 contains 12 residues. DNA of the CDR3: TGTGCCAGCAGCTTCGGACAGGGGGACTACACCTTC. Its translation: CASSFGQGDYTF. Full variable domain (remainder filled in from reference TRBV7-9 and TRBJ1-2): DTGVSQNPRHKITKRGQNVTFRCDPISEHNRLYWYRQTLGQGPEFLTYFQNEAQLEKSRLLSDRFSAERPKGSFSTLEIQRTEQGDSAMYLCASSFGQGDYTFGSGTRLTVV.

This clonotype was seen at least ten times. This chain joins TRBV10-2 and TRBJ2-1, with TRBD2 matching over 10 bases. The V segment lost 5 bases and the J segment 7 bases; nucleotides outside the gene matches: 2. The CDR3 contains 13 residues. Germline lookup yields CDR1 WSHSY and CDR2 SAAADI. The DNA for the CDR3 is TGCGCCAGCAGTCTAGCGGGGGTGAATGAGCAGTTCTTC. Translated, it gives CASSLAGVNEQFF.

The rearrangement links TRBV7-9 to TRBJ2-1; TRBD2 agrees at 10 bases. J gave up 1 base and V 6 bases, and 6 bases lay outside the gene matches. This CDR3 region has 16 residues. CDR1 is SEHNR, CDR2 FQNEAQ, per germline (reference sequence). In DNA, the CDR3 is TGTGCCAGCAGGCCGACTAGCGGGCGTTCCTACAATGAGCAGTTCTTC. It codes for CASRPTSGRSYNEQFF.

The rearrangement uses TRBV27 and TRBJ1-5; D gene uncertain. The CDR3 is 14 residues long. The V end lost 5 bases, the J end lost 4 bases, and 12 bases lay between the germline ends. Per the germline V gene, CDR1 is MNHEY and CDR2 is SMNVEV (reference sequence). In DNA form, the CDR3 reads TGTGCCAGCAGTCCGCTTACGGCAAATCAGCCCCAGCATTTT. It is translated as CASSPLTANQPQHF.

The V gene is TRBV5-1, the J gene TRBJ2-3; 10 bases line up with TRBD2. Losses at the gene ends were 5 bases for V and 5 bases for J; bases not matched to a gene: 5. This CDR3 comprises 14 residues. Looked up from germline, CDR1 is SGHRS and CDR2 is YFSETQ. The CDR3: CASRNSGGKDTQYF. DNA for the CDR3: TGCGCCAGCAGAAATAGCGGGGGGAAAGATACGCAGTATTTT.

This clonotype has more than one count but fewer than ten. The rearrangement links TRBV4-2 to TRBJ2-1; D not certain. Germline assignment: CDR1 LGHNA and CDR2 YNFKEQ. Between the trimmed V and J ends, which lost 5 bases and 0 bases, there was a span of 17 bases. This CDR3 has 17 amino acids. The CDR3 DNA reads TGTGCCAGCAGCTACGTCACTGCCTCTAGCTCCTACAATGAGCAGTTCTTC. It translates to CASSYVTASSSYNEQFF.

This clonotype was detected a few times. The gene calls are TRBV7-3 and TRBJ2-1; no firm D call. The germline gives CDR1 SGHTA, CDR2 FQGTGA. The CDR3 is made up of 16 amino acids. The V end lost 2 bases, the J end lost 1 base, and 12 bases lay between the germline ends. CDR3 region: CASSLRNGPSYNEQFF. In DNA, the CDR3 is TGTGCCAGCAGCTTACGGAACGGTCCTTCCTACAATGAGCAGTTCTTC.

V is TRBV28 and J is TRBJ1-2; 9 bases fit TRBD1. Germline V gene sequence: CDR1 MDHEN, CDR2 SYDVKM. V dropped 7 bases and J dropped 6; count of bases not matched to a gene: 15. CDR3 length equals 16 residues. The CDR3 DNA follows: TGTGCCAGCACCATCCCGGGGACAGGGATCGGGAATGGCTACACCTTC. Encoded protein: CASTIPGTGIGNGYTF.

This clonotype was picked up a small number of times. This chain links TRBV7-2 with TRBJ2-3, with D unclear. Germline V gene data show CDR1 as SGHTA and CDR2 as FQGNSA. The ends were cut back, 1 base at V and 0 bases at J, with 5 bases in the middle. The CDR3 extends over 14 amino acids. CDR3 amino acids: CASSLDTSTDTQYF. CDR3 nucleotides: TGTGCCAGCAGCTTAGATACTAGCACAGATACGCAGTATTTT. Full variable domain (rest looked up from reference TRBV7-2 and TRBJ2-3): GAGVSQSPSNKVTEKGKDVELRCDPISGHTALYWYRQSLGQGLEFLIYFQGNSAPDKSGLPSDRFSAERTGGSVSTLTIQRTQQEDSAVYLCASSLDTSTDTQYFGPGTRLTVL.

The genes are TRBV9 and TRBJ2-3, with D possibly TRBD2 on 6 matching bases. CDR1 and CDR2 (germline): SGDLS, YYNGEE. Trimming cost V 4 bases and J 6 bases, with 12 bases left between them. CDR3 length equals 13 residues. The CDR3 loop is CASSPRREDTQYF. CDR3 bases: TGTGCCAGCAGCCCTCGCCGGGAGGATACGCAGTATTTT.

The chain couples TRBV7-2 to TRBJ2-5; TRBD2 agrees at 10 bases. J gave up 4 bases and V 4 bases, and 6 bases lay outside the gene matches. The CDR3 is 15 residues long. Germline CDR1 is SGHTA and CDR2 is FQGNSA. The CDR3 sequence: CASSSYSGGRETQYF. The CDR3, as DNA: TGTGCCAGCAGCTCCTATAGCGGGGGGAGAGAGACCCAGTACTTC.

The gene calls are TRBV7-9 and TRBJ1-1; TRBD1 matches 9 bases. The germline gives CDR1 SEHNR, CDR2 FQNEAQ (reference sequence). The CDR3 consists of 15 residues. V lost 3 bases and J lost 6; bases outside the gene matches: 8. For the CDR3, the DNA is TGTGCCAGCAGCTTGTACCGGGACAGGGTCCCTGAAGCTTTCTTT. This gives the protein CASSLYRDRVPEAFF.

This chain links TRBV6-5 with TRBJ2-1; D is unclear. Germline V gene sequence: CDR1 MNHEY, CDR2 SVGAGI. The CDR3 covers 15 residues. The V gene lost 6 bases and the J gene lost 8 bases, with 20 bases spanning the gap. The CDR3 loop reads CASRLTRMLGDEQFF. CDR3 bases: TGTGCCAGCAGGTTGACGAGGATGTTAGGCGATGAGCAGTTCTTC.